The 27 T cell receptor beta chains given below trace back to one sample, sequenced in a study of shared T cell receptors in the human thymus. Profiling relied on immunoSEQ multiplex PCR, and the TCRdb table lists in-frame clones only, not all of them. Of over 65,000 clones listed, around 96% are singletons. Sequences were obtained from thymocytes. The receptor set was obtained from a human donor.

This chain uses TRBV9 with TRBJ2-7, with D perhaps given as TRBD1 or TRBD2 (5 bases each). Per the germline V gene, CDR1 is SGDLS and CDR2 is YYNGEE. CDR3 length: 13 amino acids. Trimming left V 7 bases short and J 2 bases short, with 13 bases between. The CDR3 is CASRGADTYEQYF. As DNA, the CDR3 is TGTGCCAGCCGAGGGGCAGATACCTACGAGCAGTACTTC.

The CDR3 DNA follows: TGCGCCAGCAGTGAGTTAAAGACAATCCCATACAATGAGCAGTTCTTC. Translation gives CASSELKTIPYNEQFF. This rearrangement joins TRBV10-2 to TRBJ2-1, with D unresolved. The V end lost 1 base, the J end lost 4 bases, and 14 bases lay between the germline ends. The CDR3 has 16 amino acids. Germline V CDR1 and CDR2: WSHSY, SAAADI.

The CDR3 loop reads CASSRFTGRVAPTAGELFF. CDR3 DNA sequence: TGTGCCAGCTCAAGGTTCACCGGCAGGGTGGCACCAACGGCCGGGGAGCTGTTTTTT. The gene calls are TRBV18 and TRBJ2-2; a possible D gene is TRBD1 (5 bases). V was shortened by 5 bases and J by 6 bases, with 28 bases between the two germline ends. The germline V gene has CDR1 KGHSH and CDR2 LQKENI. CDR3 length equals 19 residues.

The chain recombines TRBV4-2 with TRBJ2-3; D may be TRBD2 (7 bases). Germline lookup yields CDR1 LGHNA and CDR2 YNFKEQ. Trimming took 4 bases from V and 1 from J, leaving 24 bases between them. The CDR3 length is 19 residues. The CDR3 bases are TGTGCCAGCAGCCCACTAGGCGGGGGCGAGATCTTAGGCACAGATACGCAGTATTTT. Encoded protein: CASSPLGGGEILGTDTQYF.

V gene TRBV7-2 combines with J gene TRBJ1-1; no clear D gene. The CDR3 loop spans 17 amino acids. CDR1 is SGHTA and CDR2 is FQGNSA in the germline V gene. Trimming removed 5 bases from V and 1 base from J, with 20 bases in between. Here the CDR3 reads CASSPGCSSQANTEAFF. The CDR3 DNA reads TGTGCCAGCAGCCCCGGTTGCAGCAGTCAGGCGAACACTGAAGCTTTCTTT.

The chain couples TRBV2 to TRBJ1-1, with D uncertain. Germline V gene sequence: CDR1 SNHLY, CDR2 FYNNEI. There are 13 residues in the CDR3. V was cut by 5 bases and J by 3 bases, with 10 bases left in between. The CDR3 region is CASSLREYTEAFF. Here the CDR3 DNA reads TGTGCCAGCAGTCTACGGGAGTACACTGAAGCTTTCTTT.

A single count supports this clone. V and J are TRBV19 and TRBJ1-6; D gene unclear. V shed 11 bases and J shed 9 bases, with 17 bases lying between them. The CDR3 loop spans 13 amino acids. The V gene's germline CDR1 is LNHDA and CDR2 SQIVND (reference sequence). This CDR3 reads CAGTMGFGSPLHF. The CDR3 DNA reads TGTGCCGGTACGATGGGTTTCGGTTCACCCCTCCACTTT.

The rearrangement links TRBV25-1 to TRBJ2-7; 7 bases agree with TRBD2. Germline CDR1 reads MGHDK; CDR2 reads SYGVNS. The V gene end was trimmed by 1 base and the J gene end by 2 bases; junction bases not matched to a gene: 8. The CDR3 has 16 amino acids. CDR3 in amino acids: CASSELGRDLTYEQYF. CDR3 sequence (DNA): TGTGCCAGCAGTGAATTAGGGAGGGACCTGACCTACGAGCAGTACTTC.

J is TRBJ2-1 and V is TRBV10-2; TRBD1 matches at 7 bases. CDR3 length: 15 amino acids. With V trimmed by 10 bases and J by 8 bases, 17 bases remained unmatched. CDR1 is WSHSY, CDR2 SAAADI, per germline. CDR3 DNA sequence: TGCGCCACCGTGCGAGGGACAGCCGTAATCGATGAGCAGTTCTTC. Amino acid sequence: CATVRGTAVIDEQFF.

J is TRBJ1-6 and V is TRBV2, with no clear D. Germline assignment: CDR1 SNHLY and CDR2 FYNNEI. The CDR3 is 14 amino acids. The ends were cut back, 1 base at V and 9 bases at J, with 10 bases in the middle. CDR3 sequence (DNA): TGTGCCAGCAGTGAAGAGAGGGTGTGTTCACCCCTCCACTTT. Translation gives CASSEERVCSPLHF. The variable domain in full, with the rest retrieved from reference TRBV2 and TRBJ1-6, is EPEVTQTPSHQVTQMGQEVILRCVPISNHLYFYWYRQILGQKVEFLVSFYNNEISEKSEIFDDQFSVERPDGSNFTLKIRSTKLEDSAMYFCASSEERVCSPLHFGNGTRLTVT.

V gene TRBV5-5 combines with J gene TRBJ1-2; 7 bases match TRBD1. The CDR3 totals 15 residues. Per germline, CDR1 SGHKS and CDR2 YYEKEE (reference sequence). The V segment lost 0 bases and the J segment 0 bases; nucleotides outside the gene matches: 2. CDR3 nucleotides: TGTGCCAGCAGCTTGGGAGACAGGGCTAACTATGGCTACACCTTC. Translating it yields CASSLGDRANYGYTF.

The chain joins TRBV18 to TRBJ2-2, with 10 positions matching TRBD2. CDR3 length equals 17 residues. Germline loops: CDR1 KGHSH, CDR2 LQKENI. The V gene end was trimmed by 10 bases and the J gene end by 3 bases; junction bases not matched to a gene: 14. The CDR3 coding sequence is TGTGCCACTCTTCACCACCCTAGCGGGGGCCACACCGGGGAGCTGTTTTTT. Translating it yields CATLHHPSGGHTGELFF.

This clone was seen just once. The CDR3, as DNA: TGTGCCAGCAGCCAAGACAAGTCGGACAGCACTGAAGCTTTCTTT. Its protein is CASSQDKSDSTEAFF. V and J are TRBV6-5 and TRBJ1-1; possible D gene TRBD1, 6 bases. CDR3 length equals 15 residues. Trimming removed 6 bases at V and 4 bases at J, with 18 bases between. Germline V gene sequence: CDR1 MNHEY, CDR2 SVGAGI.

The CDR3 reads CASSQAMGGQRDYGYTF. The CDR3 nucleotides are TGTGCCAGCAGCCAGGCCATGGGCGGGCAGAGGGACTATGGCTACACCTTC. This chain uses TRBV4-2 with TRBJ1-2; unclear D gene. Trimming removed 3 bases at V and 3 bases at J, with 20 bases between. The germline V gene encodes CDR1 LGHNA and CDR2 YNFKEQ. There are 17 residues in the CDR3.

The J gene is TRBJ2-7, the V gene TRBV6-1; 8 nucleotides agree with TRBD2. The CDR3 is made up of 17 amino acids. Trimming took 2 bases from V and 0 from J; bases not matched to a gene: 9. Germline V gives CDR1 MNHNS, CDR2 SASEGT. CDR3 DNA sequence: TGTGCCAGCAGTGAATCAGGGGCGGGGGGCACCTCCTACGAGCAGTACTTC. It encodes CASSESGAGGTSYEQYF.

Here the CDR3 reads CASSFFSDTQYF. CDR3 nucleotide sequence: TGTGCCAGCAGCTTTTTTTCAGATACGCAGTATTTT. This chain connects TRBV7-3 to TRBJ2-3; D not resolved. Deletions cut 3 bases from V and 4 bases from J, with 5 bases between. The CDR3 runs 12 residues. Germline CDR1 is SGHTA and CDR2 is FQGTGA.

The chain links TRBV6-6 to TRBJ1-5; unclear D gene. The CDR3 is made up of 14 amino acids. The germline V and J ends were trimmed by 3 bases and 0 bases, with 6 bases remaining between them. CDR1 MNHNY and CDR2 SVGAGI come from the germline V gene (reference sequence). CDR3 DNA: TGTGCCAGCAGTTATGGGAATAGCAATCAGCCCCAGCATTTT. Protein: CASSYGNSNQPQHF.

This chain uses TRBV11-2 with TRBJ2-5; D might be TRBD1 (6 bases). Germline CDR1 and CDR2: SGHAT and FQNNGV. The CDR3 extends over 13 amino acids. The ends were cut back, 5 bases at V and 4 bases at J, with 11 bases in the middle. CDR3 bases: TGTGCCAGCAGCCTGGAGACAGGAGAGACCCAGTACTTC. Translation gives CASSLETGETQYF.

The CDR3 DNA reads TGTGCTAGTGGGCACTTTCCACTAGGATTGGTTAGGGGGACAGGGGGCTTAATGAACACTGAAGCTTTCTTT. It specifies CASGHFPLGLVRGTGGLMNTEAFF. V usage is TRBV12-5 and J usage is TRBJ1-1, with 12 bases that match TRBD1. The ends lost 6 bases at V and 0 bases at J; junction bases unmatched: 29. The CDR3 has 24 amino acids. Germline CDR1 is LGHNT and CDR2 is FRNRAP.

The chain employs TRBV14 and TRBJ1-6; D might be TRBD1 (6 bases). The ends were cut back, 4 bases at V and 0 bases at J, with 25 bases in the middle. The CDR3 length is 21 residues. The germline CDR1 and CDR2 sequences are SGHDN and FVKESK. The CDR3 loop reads CASSPIPRDNGDLSYNSPLHF. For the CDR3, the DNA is TGTGCCAGCAGCCCGATACCCCGGGACAATGGGGACCTCTCCTATAATTCACCCCTCCACTTT.

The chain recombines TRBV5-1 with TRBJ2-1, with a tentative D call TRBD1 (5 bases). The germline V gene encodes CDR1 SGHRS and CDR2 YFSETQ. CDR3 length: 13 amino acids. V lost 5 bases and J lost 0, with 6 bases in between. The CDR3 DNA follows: TGCGCCAGCAGTGGGGCCTCCTACAATGAGCAGTTCTTC. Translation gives CASSGASYNEQFF.

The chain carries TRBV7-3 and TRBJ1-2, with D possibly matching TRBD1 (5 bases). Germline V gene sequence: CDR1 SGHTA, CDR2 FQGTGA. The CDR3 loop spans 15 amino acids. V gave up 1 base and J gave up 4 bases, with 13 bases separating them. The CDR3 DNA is TGTGCCAGCAGCTTAAGGGGGTACAGATCCTATGGCTACACCTTC. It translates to CASSLRGYRSYGYTF.

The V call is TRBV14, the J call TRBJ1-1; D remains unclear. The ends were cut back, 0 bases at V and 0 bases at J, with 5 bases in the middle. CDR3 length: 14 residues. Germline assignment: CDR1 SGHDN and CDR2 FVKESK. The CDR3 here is CASSQDTMNTEAFF. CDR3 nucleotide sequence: TGTGCCAGCAGCCAAGATACTATGAACACTGAAGCTTTCTTT.

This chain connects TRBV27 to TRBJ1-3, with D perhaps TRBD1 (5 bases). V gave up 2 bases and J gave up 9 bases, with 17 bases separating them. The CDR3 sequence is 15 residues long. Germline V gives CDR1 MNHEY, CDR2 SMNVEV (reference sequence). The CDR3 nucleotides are TGTGCCAGCAGTTTAAAAGGGACGGAGGAGGCCACCATATATTTT. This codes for CASSLKGTEEATIYF.

CDR3 loop: CASSEFPPGTGYHNEQFF. CDR3 nucleotide sequence: TGTGCCAGCAGTGAATTCCCCCCCGGGACAGGGTATCACAATGAGCAGTTCTTC. The chain has TRBV25-1 and TRBJ2-1; TRBD1 matches 9 bases. CDR3 size: 18 residues. Per germline, CDR1 MGHDK and CDR2 SYGVNS. V lost 1 base and J lost 5; bases outside the gene matches: 12. The full variable domain, in which reference TRBV25-1 and TRBJ2-1 provide the parts outside the CDR3, is EADIYQTPRYLVIGTGKKITLECSQTMGHDKMYWYQQDPGMELHLIHYSYGVNSTEKGDLSSESTVSRIRTEHFPLTLESARPSHTSQYLCASSEFPPGTGYHNEQFFGPGTRLTVL.

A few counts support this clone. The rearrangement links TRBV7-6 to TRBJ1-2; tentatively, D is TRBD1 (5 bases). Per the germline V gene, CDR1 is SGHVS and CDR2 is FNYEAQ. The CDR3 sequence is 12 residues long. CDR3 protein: CAWGLAGYGYTF. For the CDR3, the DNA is TGTGCGTGGGGGTTAGCGGGGTATGGCTACACCTTC.

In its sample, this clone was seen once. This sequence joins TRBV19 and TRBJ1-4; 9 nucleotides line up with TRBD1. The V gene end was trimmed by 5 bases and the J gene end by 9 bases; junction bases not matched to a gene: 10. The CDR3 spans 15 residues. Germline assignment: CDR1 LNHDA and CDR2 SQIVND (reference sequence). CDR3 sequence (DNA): TGTGCCAGTAGTCCGCGGGACAGGGTGAGGAAAAAACTGTTTTTT. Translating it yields CASSPRDRVRKKLFF.